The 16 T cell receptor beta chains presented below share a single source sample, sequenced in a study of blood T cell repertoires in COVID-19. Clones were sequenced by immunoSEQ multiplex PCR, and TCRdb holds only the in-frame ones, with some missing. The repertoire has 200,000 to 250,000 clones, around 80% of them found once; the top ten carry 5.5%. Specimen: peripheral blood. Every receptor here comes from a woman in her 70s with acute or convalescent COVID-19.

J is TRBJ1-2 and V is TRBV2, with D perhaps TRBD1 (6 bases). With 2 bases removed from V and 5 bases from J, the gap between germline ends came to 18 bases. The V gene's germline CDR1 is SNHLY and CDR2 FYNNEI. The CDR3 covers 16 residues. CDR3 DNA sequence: TGTGCCAGCAGTGAATTCCGGGACACAGTTATTTATGGCTACACCTTC. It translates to CASSEFRDTVIYGYTF. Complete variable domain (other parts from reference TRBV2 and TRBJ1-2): EPEVTQTPSHQVTQMGQEVILRCVPISNHLYFYWYRQILGQKVEFLVSFYNNEISEKSEIFDDQFSVERPDGSNFTLKIRSTKLEDSAMYFCASSEFRDTVIYGYTFGSGTRLTVV.

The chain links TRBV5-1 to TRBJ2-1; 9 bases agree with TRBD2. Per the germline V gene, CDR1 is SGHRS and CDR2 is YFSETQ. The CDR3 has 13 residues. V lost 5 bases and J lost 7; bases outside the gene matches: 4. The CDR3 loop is CASSVAGVNEQFF. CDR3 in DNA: TGCGCCAGCAGTGTAGCGGGAGTAAATGAGCAGTTCTTC.

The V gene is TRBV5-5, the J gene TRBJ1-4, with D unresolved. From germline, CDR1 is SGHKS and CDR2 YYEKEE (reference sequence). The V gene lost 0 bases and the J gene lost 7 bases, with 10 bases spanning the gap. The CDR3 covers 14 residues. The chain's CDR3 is CASSLDIRREKLFF. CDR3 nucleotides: TGTGCCAGCAGCTTGGACATTCGCCGTGAAAAACTGTTTTTT.

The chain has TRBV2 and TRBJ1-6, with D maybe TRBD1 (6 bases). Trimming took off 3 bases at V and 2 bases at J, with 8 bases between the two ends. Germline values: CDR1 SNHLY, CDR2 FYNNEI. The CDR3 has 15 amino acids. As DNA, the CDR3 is TGTGCCAGCAGTGACGGGGGGCCCTATAATTCACCCCTCCACTTT. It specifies CASSDGGPYNSPLHF.

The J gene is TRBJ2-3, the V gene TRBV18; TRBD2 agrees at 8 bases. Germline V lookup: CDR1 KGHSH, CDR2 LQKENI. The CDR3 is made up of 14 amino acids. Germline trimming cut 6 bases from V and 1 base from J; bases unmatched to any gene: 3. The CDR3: CASSPTSGTDTQYF. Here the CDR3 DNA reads TGTGCCAGCTCCCCGACTAGCGGCACAGATACGCAGTATTTT.

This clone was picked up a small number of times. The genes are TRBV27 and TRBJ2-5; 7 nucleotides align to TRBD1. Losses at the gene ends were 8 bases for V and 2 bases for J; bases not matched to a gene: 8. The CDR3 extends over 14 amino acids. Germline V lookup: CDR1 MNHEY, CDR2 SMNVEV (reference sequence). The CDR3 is CASSPWDRQETQYF. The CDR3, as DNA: TGTGCCAGCTCTCCCTGGGACAGACAAGAGACCCAGTACTTC.

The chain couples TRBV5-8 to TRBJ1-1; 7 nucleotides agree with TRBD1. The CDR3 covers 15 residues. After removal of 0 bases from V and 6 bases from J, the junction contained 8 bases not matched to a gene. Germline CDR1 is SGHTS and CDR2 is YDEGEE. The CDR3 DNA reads TGTGCCAGCAGCTTGGGGGACAGTGGTTTGGCTGAAGCTTTCTTT. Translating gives CASSLGDSGLAEAFF.

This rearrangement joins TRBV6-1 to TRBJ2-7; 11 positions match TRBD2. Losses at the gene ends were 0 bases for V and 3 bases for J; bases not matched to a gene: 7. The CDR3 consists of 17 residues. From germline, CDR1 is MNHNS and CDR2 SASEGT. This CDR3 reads CASSEAFGLAGVYEQYF. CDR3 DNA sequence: TGTGCCAGCAGTGAAGCCTTCGGACTAGCGGGCGTCTACGAGCAGTACTTC.

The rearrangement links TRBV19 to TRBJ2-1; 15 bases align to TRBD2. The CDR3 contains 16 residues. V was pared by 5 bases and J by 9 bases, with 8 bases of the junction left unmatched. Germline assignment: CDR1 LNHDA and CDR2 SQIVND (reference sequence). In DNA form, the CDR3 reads TGTGCCAGTAGTCCCCGGACTAGCGGGAGGGCCATTGAGCAGTTCTTC. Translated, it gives CASSPRTSGRAIEQFF.

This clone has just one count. In nucleotides, the CDR3 is TGCAGTGCTAGTTTCCCTATCGGGGACAATGAGCAGTTCTTC. It is translated as CSASFPIGDNEQFF. The chain is built from TRBV20-1 and TRBJ2-1, with TRBD2 as a possible D gene (5 bases). There are 14 residues in the CDR3. The V end was cut by 3 bases, the J end by 5 bases, with 14 bases between. CDR1 and CDR2 from the germline V gene are DFQATT and SNEGSKA (reference sequence).

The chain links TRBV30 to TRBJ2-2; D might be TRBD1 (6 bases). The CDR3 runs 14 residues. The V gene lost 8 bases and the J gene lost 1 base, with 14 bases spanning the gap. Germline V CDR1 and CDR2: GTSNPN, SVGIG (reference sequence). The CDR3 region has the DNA TGTGCCACTTCTGGGACAAAGAACACCGGGGAGCTGTTTTTT. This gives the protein CATSGTKNTGELFF.

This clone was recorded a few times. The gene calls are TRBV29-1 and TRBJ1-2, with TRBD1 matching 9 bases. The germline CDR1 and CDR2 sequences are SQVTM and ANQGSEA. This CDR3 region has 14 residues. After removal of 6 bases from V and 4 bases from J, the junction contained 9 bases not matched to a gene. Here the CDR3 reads CSVPTGGSSYGYTF. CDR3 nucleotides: TGCAGCGTACCCACAGGGGGCAGTTCCTATGGCTACACCTTC. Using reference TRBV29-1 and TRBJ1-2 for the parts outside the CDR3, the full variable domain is SAVISQKPSRDICQRGTSLTIQCQVDSQVTMMFWYRQQPGQSLTLIATANQGSEATYESGFVIDKFPISRPNLTFSTLTVSNMSPEDSSIYLCSVPTGGSSYGYTFGSGTRLTVV.

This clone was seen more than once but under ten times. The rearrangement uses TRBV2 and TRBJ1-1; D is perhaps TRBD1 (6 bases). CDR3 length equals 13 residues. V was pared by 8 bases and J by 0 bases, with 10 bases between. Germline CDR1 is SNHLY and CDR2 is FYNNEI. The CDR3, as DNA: TGTGCCAGCCCGGACAGCTTGAACACTGAAGCTTTCTTT. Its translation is CASPDSLNTEAFF.

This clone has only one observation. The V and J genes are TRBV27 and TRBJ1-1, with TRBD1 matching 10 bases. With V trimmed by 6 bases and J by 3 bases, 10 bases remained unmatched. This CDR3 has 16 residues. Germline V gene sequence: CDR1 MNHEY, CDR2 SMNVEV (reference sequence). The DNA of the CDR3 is TGTGCCAGCAGCTTTAGGACAGGGGGAAAGGACACTGAAGCTTTCTTT. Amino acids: CASSFRTGGKDTEAFF.

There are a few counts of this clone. CDR3 sequence: CASSQVSRLAAQFF. The CDR3 DNA reads TGTGCCAGCAGCCAAGTTTCGCGACTAGCGGCCCAGTTCTTC. The rearrangement uses TRBV3-1 (or the pseudogene TRBV3-2) and TRBJ2-1; 9 nucleotides agree with TRBD2. V was pared by 1 base and J by 13 bases, with 8 bases of the junction left unmatched. Germline V gene sequence: CDR1 LGHDT, CDR2 YNNKEL (reference sequence). This CDR3 is 14 amino acids long.

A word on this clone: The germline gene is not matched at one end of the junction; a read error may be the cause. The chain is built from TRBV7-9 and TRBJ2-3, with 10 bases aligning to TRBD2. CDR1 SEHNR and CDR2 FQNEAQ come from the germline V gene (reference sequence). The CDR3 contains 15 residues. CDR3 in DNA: TGTGCCAGCAGCCTAGCGGGAGCAGGTACAGATACGCAGTATTTT. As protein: CASSLAGAGTDTQYF.